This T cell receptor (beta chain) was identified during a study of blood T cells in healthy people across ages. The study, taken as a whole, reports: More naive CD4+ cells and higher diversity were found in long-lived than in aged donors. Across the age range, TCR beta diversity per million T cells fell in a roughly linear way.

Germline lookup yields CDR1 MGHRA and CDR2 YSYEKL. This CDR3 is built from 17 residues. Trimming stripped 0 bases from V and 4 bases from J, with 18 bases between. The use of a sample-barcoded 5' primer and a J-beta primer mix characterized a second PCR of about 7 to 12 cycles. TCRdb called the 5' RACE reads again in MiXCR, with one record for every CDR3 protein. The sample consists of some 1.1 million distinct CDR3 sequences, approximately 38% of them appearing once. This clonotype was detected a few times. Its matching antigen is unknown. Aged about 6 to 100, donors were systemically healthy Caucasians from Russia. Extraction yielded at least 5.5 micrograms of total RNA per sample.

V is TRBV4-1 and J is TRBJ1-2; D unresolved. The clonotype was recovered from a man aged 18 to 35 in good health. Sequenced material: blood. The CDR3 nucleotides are TGCGCCAGCAGCCAAGATCGTGTCTCAAGAAGTCCCTATGGCTACACCTTC. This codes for CASSQDRVSRSPYGYTF.